This T cell receptor (beta chain) was obtained from a study of a mutant IDH1 vaccine in newly diagnosed glioma. Turning to the study itself: Antecedent treatment encompassed radiotherapy, temozolomide, or their combination; the majority received both. Study-wide results and limits: Pseudoprogression seemingly bore no relation to changes in top peripheral T cell clonotypes. Evidence of vaccine-induced immune responses was documented in around 93% of patients.

TCRdb keeps only in-frame clones here, not all; method: immunoSEQ multiplex PCR. The sample has approximately 31,000 clones, about four fifths seen once. CDR3 length: 15 residues. Deletions cut 6 bases from V and 0 bases from J, with 13 bases between. CDR1 and CDR2 (germline): SGHVS, FQNEAQ. The time point: week 47, end of study. Topical imiquimod was applied with each vaccine dose, which held 300 ug of mutant IDH1 20-mer peptide. There were eight vaccinations for patients, given in weeks 1, 3, 5, 7, 11, 15, 19 and 23. Note on this clone: The antigen is not known.

This sequence originates from a man aged 25 to 40 with glioma. This sample comprised PBMCs, obtained from a glioma patient whose treatment included an IDH1 peptide vaccine. The chain couples TRBV7-8 to TRBJ2-3, with TRBD1 as a possible D gene (7 bases). The CDR3 spells CASRKTGTSTDTQYF. CDR3 sequence (DNA): TGTGCCAGCAGGAAGACAGGGACTAGCACAGATACGCAGTATTTT.